This TCR beta chain was documented in a study of blood T cell repertoires in COVID-19. The overall study: Collection of acute and convalescent COVID-19 samples took place in the United States, Italy and Spain. T cells, B-cell-depleted T cells, or PBMCs provided the cDNA or gDNA that served as material.

The CDR3 is 13 residues long. Germline assignment: CDR1 LNHDA and CDR2 SQIVND (reference sequence). V dropped 3 bases and J dropped 13; count of bases not matched to a gene: 8. As handled by the study authors: Estimates of nucleated cell counts were drawn from the amplification of reference gene primers. Only in-frame clones appear in the TCRdb table, and some are missing; sequencing was by immunoSEQ multiplex PCR. V and J calls plus clone size are reproduced from that table; the DNA served to infer D and trimming. Of about 250,000 clones in the sample, about 86% were seen once. The TCR comes from an elderly man with acute or convalescent COVID-19. V usage is TRBV19 and J usage is TRBJ2-1; 8 bases agree with TRBD2. The sequenced sample consisted of peripheral blood. The CDR3 sequence: CASSMVGTRHQFF. CDR3 in DNA: TGTGCCAGTAGTATGGTCGGGACTAGGCATCAGTTCTTC. Full variable domain (outside the CDR3, taken from reference TRBV19 and TRBJ2-1): DGGITQSPKYLFRKEGQNVTLSCEQNLNHDAMYWYRQDPGQGLRLIYYSQIVNDFQKGDIAEGYSVSREKKESFPLTVTSAQKNPTAFYLCASSMVGTRHQFFGPGTRLTVL.